These 4 T cell receptor beta chains were sequenced from one sample in a study of T cell responses to AZD1222 COVID-19 vaccine. Measured with immunoSEQ multiplex PCR; TCRdb has only the in-frame clones, and not every one. The profile shows about 100,000 clones, roughly 86% of them singletons. The specimen was peripheral blood, collected 28 days after the second AZD1222 dose. These receptors all stem from an adult who received the AZD1222 COVID-19 vaccine.

The rearrangement uses TRBV21-1 and TRBJ2-7. TRBV21-1 is termed a pseudogene. This CDR3 comprises 15 residues. The CDR3 DNA sequence: TGTGCCAGCAGCAAAGACCGGGACCCAGCCTACGAGCAGTACTTC. It specifies CASSKDRDPAYEQYF.

This rearrangement joins TRBV6-5 to TRBJ2-7, with 7 bases identical to TRBD1. V lost 2 bases and J lost 2; bases outside the gene matches: 9. The CDR3 runs to 16 residues. Germline V gene lookup returns CDR1 MNHEY and CDR2 SVGAGI. The CDR3 coding sequence is TGTGCCAGCAGTTACAACTCCGACAGGGCTGCCTACGAGCAGTACTTC. Its translation: CASSYNSDRAAYEQYF.

The genes are TRBV3-1 (or the pseudogene TRBV3-2) and TRBJ1-6; TRBD1 matches 8 bases. CDR1 and CDR2 from the germline V gene are LGHDT and YNNKEL (reference sequence). CDR3 length: 14 residues. The V gene end was trimmed by 4 bases and the J gene end by 8 bases; junction bases not matched to a gene: 4. The CDR3 spells CASSPQGDHSPLHF. For the CDR3, the DNA is TGTGCCAGCAGCCCACAGGGGGATCATTCACCCCTCCACTTT.

This clone was seen only once. The chain couples TRBV10-3 to TRBJ1-5; no reliable D call. V lost 3 bases, J lost 0 bases, and 9 bases lay in between. Germline V lookup: CDR1 ENHRY, CDR2 SYGVKD. This CDR3 is built from 15 residues. The CDR3 region is CAISDSQASNQPQHF. CDR3 DNA sequence: TGTGCCATCAGTGATAGCCAGGCTAGCAATCAGCCCCAGCATTTT.